This TCR beta chain was recorded in a study of T-cell reconstitution after alpha-beta-depleted transplantation in children. This CDR3 is built from 15 residues. The germline gives CDR1 KGHSH, CDR2 LQKENI. V was trimmed by 2 bases and J by 5 bases, leaving 13 bases between them. Library preparation (for TCRbeta) was performed with unique molecular identifiers. TCRdb used MiXCR to reprocess the PCR reads, holding one entry per CDR3 protein. The data hold about 580,000 distinct CDR3 sequences, with over 25% observed a single time. The specimen was PBMCs, collected before TCRalphabeta/CD19-depleted stem cell transplant. This receptor was obtained from a boy younger than two with Wiskott-Aldrich syndrome, due to receive a stem cell transplant. The chain employs TRBV18 and TRBJ2-1; D is possibly TRBD1 (6 bases). CDR3 DNA sequence: TGTGCCAGCTCACCATTAGGGGGATTCAACAATGAGCAGTTCTTC. This codes for CASSPLGGFNNEQFF.